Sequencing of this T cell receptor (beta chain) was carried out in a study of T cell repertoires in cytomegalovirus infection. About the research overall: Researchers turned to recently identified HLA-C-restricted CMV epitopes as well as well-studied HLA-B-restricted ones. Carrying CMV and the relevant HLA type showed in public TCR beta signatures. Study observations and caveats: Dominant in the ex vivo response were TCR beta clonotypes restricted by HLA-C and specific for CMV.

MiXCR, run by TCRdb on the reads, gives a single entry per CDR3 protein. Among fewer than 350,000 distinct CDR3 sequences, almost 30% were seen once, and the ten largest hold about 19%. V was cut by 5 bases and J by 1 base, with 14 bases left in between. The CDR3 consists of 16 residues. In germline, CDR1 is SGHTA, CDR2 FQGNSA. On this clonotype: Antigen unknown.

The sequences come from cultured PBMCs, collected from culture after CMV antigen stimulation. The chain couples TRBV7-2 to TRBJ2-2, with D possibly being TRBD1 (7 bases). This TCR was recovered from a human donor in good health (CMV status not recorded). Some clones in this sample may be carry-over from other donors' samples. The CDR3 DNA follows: TGTGCCAGCAGCCTCCGGGGGACAGTGAACACCGGGGAGCTGTTTTTT. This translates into CASSLRGTVNTGELFF.